This T cell receptor (beta chain) was recovered during a study of identical twins. TCRdb redid the calling of the 5' RACE reads with MiXCR, one entry per CDR3 protein. The sample contains under 1 million distinct CDR3 sequences, 9% to 15% of which appear only once. The CDR3 consists of 12 residues. V lost 5 bases to trimming and J lost 6 bases, with 12 bases between them. Germline V gene data show CDR1 as DFQATT and CDR2 as SNEGSKA (reference sequence). The same data also contributed to another study, on yellow fever vaccine responses in identical twins.

The chain employs TRBV20-1 and TRBJ2-3; D perhaps matches TRBD1 (5 bases). This sequence was found in a woman aged 18-29 years in good health. The sequencing sample was made of PBMCs. This CDR3 is CSAWGPPDTQYF. CDR3 bases: TGCAGTGCTTGGGGCCCCCCGGATACGCAGTATTTT.